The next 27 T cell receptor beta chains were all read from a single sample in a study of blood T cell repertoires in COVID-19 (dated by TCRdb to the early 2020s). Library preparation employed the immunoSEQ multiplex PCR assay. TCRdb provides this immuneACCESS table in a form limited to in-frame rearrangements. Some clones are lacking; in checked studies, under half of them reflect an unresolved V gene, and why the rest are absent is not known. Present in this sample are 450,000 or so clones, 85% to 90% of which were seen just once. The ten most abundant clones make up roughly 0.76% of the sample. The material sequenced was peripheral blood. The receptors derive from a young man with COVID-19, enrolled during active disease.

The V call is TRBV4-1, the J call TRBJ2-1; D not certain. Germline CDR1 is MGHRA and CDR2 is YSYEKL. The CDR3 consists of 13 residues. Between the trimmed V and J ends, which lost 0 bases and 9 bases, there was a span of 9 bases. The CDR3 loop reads CASSQDSGGEQFF. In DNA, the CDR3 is TGCGCCAGCAGCCAAGATAGTGGCGGTGAGCAGTTCTTC.

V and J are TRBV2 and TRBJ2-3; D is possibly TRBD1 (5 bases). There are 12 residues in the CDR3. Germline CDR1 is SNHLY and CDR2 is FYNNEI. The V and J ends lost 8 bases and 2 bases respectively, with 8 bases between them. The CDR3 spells CASGAFTDTQYF. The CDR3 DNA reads TGTGCCAGCGGGGCATTCACAGATACGCAGTATTTT.

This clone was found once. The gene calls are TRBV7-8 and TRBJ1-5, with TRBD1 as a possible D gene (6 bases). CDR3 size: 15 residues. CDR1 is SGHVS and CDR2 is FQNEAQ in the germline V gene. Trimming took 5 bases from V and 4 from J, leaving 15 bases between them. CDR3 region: CASSPSDRVNQPQHF. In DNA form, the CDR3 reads TGTGCCAGCAGCCCTTCGGACAGAGTAAATCAGCCCCAGCATTTT.

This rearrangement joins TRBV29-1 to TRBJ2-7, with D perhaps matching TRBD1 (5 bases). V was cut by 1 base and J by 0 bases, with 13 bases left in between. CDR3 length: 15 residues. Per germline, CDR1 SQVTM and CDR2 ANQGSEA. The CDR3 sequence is CSVEGWSGNSYEQYF. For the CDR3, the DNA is TGCAGCGTTGAAGGCTGGTCAGGGAACTCCTACGAGCAGTACTTC.

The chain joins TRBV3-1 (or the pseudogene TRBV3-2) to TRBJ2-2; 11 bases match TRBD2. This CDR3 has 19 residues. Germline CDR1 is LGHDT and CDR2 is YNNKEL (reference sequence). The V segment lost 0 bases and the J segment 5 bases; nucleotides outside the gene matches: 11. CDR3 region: CASSQDVGSGGVGTGELFF. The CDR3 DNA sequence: TGTGCCAGCAGCCAAGATGTTGGTAGCGGGGGGGTTGGAACCGGGGAGCTGTTTTTT.

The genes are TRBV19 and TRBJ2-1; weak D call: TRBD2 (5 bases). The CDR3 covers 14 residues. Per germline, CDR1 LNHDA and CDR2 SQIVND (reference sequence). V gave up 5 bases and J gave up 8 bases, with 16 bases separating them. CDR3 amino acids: CASSARETVHEQFF. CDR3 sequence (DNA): TGTGCCAGTAGTGCAAGGGAGACCGTCCATGAGCAGTTCTTC.

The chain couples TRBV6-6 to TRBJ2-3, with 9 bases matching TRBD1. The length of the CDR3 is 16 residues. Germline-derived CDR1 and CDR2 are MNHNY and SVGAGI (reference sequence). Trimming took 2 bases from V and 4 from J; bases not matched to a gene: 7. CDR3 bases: TGTGCCAGCAGTTACCTAGGACAGGGGCGATCAGATACGCAGTATTTT. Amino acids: CASSYLGQGRSDTQYF.

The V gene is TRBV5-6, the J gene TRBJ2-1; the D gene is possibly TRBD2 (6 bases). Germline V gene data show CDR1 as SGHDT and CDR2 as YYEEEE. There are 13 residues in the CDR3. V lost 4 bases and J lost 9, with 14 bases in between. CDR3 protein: CASSMALGGEQFF. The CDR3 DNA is TGTGCCAGCAGCATGGCCTTGGGGGGTGAGCAGTTCTTC.

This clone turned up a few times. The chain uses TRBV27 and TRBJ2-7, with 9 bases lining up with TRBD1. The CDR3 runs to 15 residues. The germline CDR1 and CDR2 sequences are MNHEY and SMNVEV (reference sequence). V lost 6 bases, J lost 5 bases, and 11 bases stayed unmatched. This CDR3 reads CASRSAGTGNHEQYF. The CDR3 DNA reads TGTGCCAGCAGGTCCGCCGGGACAGGGAACCACGAGCAGTACTTC.

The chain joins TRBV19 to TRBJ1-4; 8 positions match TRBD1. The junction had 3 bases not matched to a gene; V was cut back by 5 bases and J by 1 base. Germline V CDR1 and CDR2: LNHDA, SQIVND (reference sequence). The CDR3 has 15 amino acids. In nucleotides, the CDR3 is TGTGCCAGTAGTGCGACAGGGGAAACTAATGAAAAACTGTTTTTT. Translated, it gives CASSATGETNEKLFF.

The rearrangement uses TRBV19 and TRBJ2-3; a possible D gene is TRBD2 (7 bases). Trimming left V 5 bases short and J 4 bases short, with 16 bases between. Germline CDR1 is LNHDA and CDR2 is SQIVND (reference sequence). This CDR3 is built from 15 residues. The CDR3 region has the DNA TGTGCCAGTAGTTGGGGGGGCGGGAACCCAGATACGCAGTATTTT. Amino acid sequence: CASSWGGGNPDTQYF.

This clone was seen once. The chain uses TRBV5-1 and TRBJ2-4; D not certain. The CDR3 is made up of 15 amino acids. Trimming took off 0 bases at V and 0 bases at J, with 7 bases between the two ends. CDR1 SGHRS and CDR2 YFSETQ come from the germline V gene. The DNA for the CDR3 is TGCGCCAGCAGCTTGGAAGCTCAAGCCAAAAACATTCAGTACTTC. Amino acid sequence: CASSLEAQAKNIQYF.

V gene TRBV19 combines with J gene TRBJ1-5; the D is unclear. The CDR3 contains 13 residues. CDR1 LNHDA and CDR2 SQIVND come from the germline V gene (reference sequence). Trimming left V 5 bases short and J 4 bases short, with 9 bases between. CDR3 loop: CASSPTVNQPQHF. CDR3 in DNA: TGTGCCAGTAGTCCCACGGTTAATCAGCCCCAGCATTTT.

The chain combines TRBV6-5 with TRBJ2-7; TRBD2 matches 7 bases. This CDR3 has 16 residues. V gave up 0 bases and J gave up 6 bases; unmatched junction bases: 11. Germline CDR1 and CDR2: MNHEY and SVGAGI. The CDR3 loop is CASSYSLAGVNLEQYF. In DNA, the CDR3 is TGTGCCAGCAGTTACTCGCTCGCGGGAGTGAATCTCGAGCAGTACTTC.

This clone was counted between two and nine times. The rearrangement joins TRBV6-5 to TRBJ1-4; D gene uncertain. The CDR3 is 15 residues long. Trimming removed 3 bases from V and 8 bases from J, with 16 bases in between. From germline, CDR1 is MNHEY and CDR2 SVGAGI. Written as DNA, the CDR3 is TGTGCCAGCAGTTATCAAGTCGGGGTAGAAGAAAAACTGTTTTTT. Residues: CASSYQVGVEEKLFF.

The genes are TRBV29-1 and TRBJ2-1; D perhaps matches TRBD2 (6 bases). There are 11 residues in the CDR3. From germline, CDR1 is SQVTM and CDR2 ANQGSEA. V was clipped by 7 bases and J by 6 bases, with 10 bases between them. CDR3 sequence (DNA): TGCAGCGCAGCGCGGGGCAATGAGCAGTTCTTC. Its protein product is CSAARGNEQFF.

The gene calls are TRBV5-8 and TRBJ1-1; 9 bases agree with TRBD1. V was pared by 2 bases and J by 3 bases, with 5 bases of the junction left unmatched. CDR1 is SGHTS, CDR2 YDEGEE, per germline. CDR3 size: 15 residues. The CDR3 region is CASSLRDRDYTEAFF. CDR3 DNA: TGTGCCAGCAGCTTACGGGACAGGGATTACACTGAAGCTTTCTTT.

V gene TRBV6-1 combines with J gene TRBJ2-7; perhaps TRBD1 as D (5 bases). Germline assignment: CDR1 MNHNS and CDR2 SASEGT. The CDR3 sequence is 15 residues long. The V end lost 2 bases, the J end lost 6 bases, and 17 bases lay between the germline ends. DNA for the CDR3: TGTGCCAGCAGTGAACATGGACAACCCCCGGCCGAGCAGTACTTC. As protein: CASSEHGQPPAEQYF.

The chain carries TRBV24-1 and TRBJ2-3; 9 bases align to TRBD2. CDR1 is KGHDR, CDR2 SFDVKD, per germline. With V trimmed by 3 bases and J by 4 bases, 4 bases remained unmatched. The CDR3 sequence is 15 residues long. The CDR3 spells CATSDVIAGADTQYF. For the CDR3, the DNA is TGTGCCACCAGTGATGTAATAGCGGGAGCAGATACGCAGTATTTT.

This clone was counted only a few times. CDR3 in amino acids: CASSLDRGRGEAFF. The CDR3 DNA reads as TGTGCCAGCAGCCTCGACAGGGGGCGAGGTGAAGCTTTCTTT. The chain has TRBV5-4 and TRBJ1-1; TRBD1 matches 10 bases. The germline CDR1 and CDR2 sequences are SGHNT and YYREEE (reference sequence). J lost 7 bases, V lost 4 bases, and 7 bases had no gene match. The CDR3 runs 14 residues.

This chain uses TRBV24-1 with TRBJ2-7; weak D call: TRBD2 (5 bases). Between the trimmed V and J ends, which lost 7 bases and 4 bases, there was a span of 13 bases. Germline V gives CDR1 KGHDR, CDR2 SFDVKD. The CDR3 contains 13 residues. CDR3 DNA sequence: TGTGCCACCAGACGACTACCCCTATACGAGCAGTACTTC. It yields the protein CATRRLPLYEQYF.

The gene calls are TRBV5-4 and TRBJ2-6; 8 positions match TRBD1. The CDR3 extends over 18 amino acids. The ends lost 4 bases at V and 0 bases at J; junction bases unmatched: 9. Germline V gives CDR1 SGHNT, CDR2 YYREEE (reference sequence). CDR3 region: CASSEAAGGYSGANVLTF. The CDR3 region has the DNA TGTGCCAGCAGCGAAGCGGCAGGGGGCTACTCTGGGGCCAACGTCCTGACTTTC.

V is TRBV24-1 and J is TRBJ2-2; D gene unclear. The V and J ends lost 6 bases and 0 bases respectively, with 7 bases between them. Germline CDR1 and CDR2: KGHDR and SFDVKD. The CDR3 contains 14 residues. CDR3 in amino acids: CATSPMANTGELFF. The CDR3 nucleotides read TGTGCCACCAGTCCTATGGCGAACACCGGGGAGCTGTTTTTT.

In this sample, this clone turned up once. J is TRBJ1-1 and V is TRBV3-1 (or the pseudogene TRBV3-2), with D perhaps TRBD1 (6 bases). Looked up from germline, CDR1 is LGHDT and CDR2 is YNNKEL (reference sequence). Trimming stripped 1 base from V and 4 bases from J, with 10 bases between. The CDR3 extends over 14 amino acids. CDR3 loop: CASSQGGLGTEAFF. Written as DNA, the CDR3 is TGTGCCAGCAGCCAAGGGGGGCTCGGCACTGAAGCTTTCTTT.

In DNA form, the CDR3 reads TGTGCCAGCAGCCAAGACGATAGCGGGGTCGACACAGATACGCAGTATTTT. Translation gives CASSQDDSGVDTDTQYF. The chain has TRBV4-2 and TRBJ2-3; 8 bases align to TRBD2. V shed 0 bases, J shed 2 bases, and the junction held 7 bases outside the gene matches. Germline values: CDR1 LGHNA, CDR2 YNFKEQ. This CDR3 has 17 residues.

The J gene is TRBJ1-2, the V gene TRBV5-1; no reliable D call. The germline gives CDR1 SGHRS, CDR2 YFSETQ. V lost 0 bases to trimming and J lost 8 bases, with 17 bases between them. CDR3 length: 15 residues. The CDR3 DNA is TGCGCCAGCAGCTTGGAAGGTGGCCAGGTGGAAGGCTACACCTTC. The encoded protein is CASSLEGGQVEGYTF.

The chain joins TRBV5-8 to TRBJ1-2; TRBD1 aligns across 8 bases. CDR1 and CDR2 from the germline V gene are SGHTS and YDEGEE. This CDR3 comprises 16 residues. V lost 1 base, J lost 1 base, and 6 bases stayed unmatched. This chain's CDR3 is CASSLLRTGSNYGYTF. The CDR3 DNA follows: TGTGCCAGCAGCTTGTTGCGGACAGGGAGTAACTATGGCTACACCTTC.